This T cell receptor (beta chain) is from a study of cytomegalovirus exposure and HLA in healthy donors. The PCR had 60 Vbeta and 13 Jbeta primers. Some clones are missing from TCRdb's copy, which holds only in-frame ones; the method was immunoSEQ multiplex PCR. The table shows approximately 160,000 clones, with approximately 71% occurring only once. This clone was seen only a few times. With 1 base clipped from V and 3 bases from J, the junction kept 6 bases outside the gene matches. Germline lookup yields CDR1 SEHNR and CDR2 FQNEAQ (reference sequence). This CDR3 comprises 17 residues. Sequenced material: PBMCs. The receptor's source is a man over 45 in good health and CMV-seronegative. This sequence joins TRBV7-9 and TRBJ2-5; TRBD2 matches at 12 bases. The CDR3: CASSLEPSGGVKETQYF. The CDR3 bases are TGTGCCAGCAGCTTAGAGCCTAGCGGGGGGGTAAAAGAGACCCAGTACTTC.